This paragraph reports one TCR beta chain. Its antigen is not yet known. Base qualities are not at hand, and no much larger clone is one base apart. This sample is part of a study of T cell responses to AZD1222 COVID-19 vaccine listed by TCRdb under 2021. For context, the study as a whole: TCR sequencing covered over 230 trial participants: 200 to 220 given two doses of AZD1222 and approximately 25 given two doses of MenACWY control vaccine. Enrollment into the trials was organized by age into subgroups of 18-55, 56-69 and 70-plus years, and those subgroups contained approximately 160, 26 and 62 TCR-sequenced participants, respectively.

Including the terminal cysteine and phenylalanine, the CDR3 comprises 19 residues. Of the read, only the CDR3 DNA is kept; its 57 bases are in frame from base 1. V trim: 4 bases; J trim: 1 base; unmatched bases: 17. The germline V gene yields LGHNA for CDR1 and YSLEER for CDR2. The CDR3 regions of human TCRbeta chains were subjected to immunosequencing. The authors processed their data as follows. Repertoire TCRs were matched against a reference library of SARS-CoV-2-specific TCRs generated with the MIRA antigen-specificity platform. Breadth was defined as the fraction of unique TCRs that were SARS-CoV-2-associated. Depth was defined as the fraction of total T cells that were SARS-CoV-2-associated. Using the MIRA data, each spike-specific TCR was assigned both to the spike region to which the TCR was reactive and to a CD4 or CD8 class. Log10-transformed breadth and depth values were compared by one-way ANOVA with Sidak's multiple comparisons tests. TCRdb obtained this table from immuneACCESS and retained in-frame rearrangements with V and J assigned. These tables miss some clones; where compared with another copy, unresolved V genes account for less than half of the shortfall, and the remainder is unexplained. D and trimming come from the DNA, and the V and J calls and clone size come from that table. The sample yields around 150,000 clones; about 90% were counted once. The ten largest make up approximately 3.7% of the sample.

In light of the paper, this sample's time point label describes: about 28 days (+/-7) after the second vaccine dose. Because spike-specific TCR depth and breadth did not differ between the two schedules, AZD1222 recipients who got a second dose at roughly 4 weeks were pooled with those who got a second dose at roughly 12 weeks. Vaccinee samples came from UK trials COV001 and COV002, including a single-blind randomized controlled phase 2/3 trial of AZD1222 (ChAdOx1 nCoV-19) in healthy adults. For TCRbeta chain sequencing, PBMC samples from trial participants were taken at day 0 and at day 28 after the second dose. What the authors observed across the whole study: Because no day 14 peak-response samples were available, the repertoires could be characterized only after the peak T cell response. Participants were mostly white British and included more females than males, and it was suggested by the authors that clonal diversity may have been underestimated. Spike-specific TCR breadth and depth rose significantly after two AZD1222 doses compared with day 0 and with MenACWY recipients. Reportedly, close to half of the unique spike-specific TCRs recognized epitopes lying outside the regions that are mutated in the B.1.351 and B.1.1.7 variants. In the small 56-69-year group, the increase in depth fell short of significance, most likely because of low power. Only 5 to 7 AZD1222 recipients were SARS-CoV-2 seropositive at baseline, limiting conclusions about previously exposed vaccinees. The whole spike protein was spanned by vaccine-associated CD4 TCRs, and dominant responses were seen in regions 160-218 and 743-854.

The receptor was isolated from an adult who received the AZD1222 COVID-19 vaccine. The V gene is TRBV4-3 and the J gene is TRBJ2-3; 7 bases in the junction line up with TRBD2. The specimen comprised peripheral blood, sampled 28 days after the second AZD1222 dose. CDR3 loop: CASSRSRGGLGLRTDTQYF. The DNA sequence is given as TGCGCCAGCAGCCGATCCCGCGGTGGACTAGGCCTCCGCACAGATACGCAGTATTTT.